A single sample gave rise to the 16 T cell receptor beta chains below, sequenced in a study of T-cell memory formation after mild COVID-19. TCRdb processed the 5' RACE reads anew with MiXCR; each CDR3 protein has one entry. The sample records 300,000 to 400,000 distinct CDR3 sequences, more than 15% being singletons. Input material: PBMCs or a T cell subset sorted from them (not recorded which). The receptor set was obtained from a man between 18 and 35 years old who had mild COVID-19 (a few samples of this study predate the infection). Cell type and time point are not known.

The genes are TRBV7-2 and TRBJ2-2, with 8 bases lining up with TRBD2. Germline assignment: CDR1 SGHTA and CDR2 FQGNSA. This CDR3 contains 15 residues. Trimming removed 1 base from V and 6 bases from J; junction bases left unmatched: 4. CDR3 loop: CASSLGSGIPGELFF. In nucleotides, the CDR3 is TGTGCCAGCAGCTTAGGTAGCGGGATTCCCGGGGAGCTGTTTTTT.

The sample holds a few counts of this clonotype. V and J are TRBV4-2 and TRBJ1-2; the D is unclear. Trimming removed 4 bases at V and 9 bases at J, with 18 bases between. Germline assignment: CDR1 LGHNA and CDR2 YNFKEQ. The CDR3 totals 14 residues. CDR3 residues: CASSPLDGPPCYTF. Written as DNA, the CDR3 is TGTGCCAGCAGCCCCCTGGACGGCCCTCCTTGCTACACCTTC.

This rearrangement joins TRBV27 to TRBJ2-2; TRBD1 matches at 9 bases. The V segment lost 4 bases and the J segment 7 bases; nucleotides outside the gene matches: 16. The CDR3 extends over 18 amino acids. The germline gives CDR1 MNHEY, CDR2 SMNVEV (reference sequence). The CDR3 DNA follows: TGTGCCAGCAGTTCTCAGGCTCCGGGACAGGGACAGTACGGGGAGCTGTTTTTT. This encodes CASSSQAPGQGQYGELFF.

The chain employs TRBV3-1 and TRBJ1-1, with TRBD1 identical over 7 bases. V was clipped by 4 bases and J by 6 bases; unmatched bases: 11. This CDR3 has 15 residues. Germline V gives CDR1 LGHDT, CDR2 YNNKEL (reference sequence). As DNA, the CDR3 is TGTGCCAGCAGCCCGAGACCGACAGGGCGCGCTGAAGCTTTCTTT. This sequence encodes CASSPRPTGRAEAFF.

There are a few counts of this clonotype. The chain uses TRBV12-3 or TRBV12-4 and TRBJ1-2, with D tentatively TRBD1 (6 bases). The V end was cut by 5 bases, the J end by 7 bases, with 14 bases between. This CDR3 has 13 amino acids. The CDR3 region has the DNA TGTGCCAGCAGTCTCAGGGAAGGGGGTGGCTACACCTTC. This translates into CASSLREGGGYTF.

The table lists this clonotype with many counts. One end of the junction does not line up with germline, which may come from a read error. The rearrangement uses TRBV7-2 and TRBJ1-4; unclear D gene. Per the germline V gene, CDR1 is SGHTA and CDR2 is FQGNSA. The CDR3 loop spans 13 amino acids. This CDR3 is CASSLGPNEKLFF. As DNA, the CDR3 is TGCGCCAGCAGCTTGGGCCCGAATGAAAAACTGTTTTTT.

This clonotype was picked up a small number of times. The gene calls are TRBV5-1 and TRBJ1-5; 7 nucleotides line up with TRBD1. The CDR3 runs 18 residues. Germline trimming cut 1 base from V and 0 bases from J; bases unmatched to any gene: 10. Germline V gene lookup returns CDR1 SGHRS and CDR2 YFSETQ. The CDR3 DNA reads TGCGCCAGCAGCTTGTACCCGACAGGGTCGAATAGCAATCAGCCCCAGCATTTT. Protein: CASSLYPTGSNSNQPQHF.

This clonotype appeared a few times. The rearrangement links TRBV4-1 to TRBJ1-2; D is ambiguous. CDR1 is MGHRA, CDR2 YSYEKL, per germline. Trimming removed 0 bases from V and 7 bases from J, with 27 bases in between. The CDR3 totals 19 residues. CDR3 sequence reads: CASSQEIKTPGPRKAGYTF. The CDR3 region has the DNA TGCGCCAGCAGCCAAGAGATCAAGACGCCCGGGCCGAGGAAGGCTGGCTACACCTTC.

The CDR3 bases are TGTGCCAGCAGTTTTGGGGGAATCGGCTACGAGCAGTACTTC. It encodes CASSFGGIGYEQYF. The chain links TRBV12-3 or TRBV12-4 to TRBJ2-7; either TRBD1 or TRBD2 may supply D (5 bases each). The CDR3 is 14 residues long. The V and J ends lost 3 bases and 3 bases respectively, with 12 bases between them.

The genes are TRBV25-1 and TRBJ2-5; D remains ambiguous. CDR3 length: 12 residues. Germline V CDR1 and CDR2: MGHDK, SYGVNS. V gave up 2 bases and J gave up 5 bases, with 6 bases separating them. CDR3 nucleotides: TGTGCCAGCAGTGAAGGGATGGAGACCCAGTACTTC. Its translation is CASSEGMETQYF.

Here the CDR3 DNA reads TGTGCCAGCACCACCGGGGGGTGGAGTGAGACCCAGTACTTC. It encodes CASTTGGWSETQYF. The genes are TRBV7-2 and TRBJ2-5; 7 nucleotides match TRBD2. CDR1 is SGHTA, CDR2 FQGNSA, per germline. The CDR3 is 14 amino acids. V lost 7 bases to trimming and J lost 5 bases; unmatched junction nucleotides: 10.

The J gene is TRBJ2-7, the V gene TRBV5-1, with a possible D match to TRBD2 (6 bases). Germline CDR1 SGHRS, CDR2 YFSETQ. This CDR3 is 14 amino acids long. Trimming left V 0 bases short and J 2 bases short, with 9 bases between. In nucleotides, the CDR3 is TGCGCCAGCAGCTTGGCCGGGGGTACCTACGAGCAGTACTTC. Translated: CASSLAGGTYEQYF. The entire variable domain, with the rest obtained from reference TRBV5-1 and TRBJ2-7, is as follows: KAGVTQTPRYLIKTRGQQVTLSCSPISGHRSVSWYQQTPGQGLQFLFEYFSETQRNKGNFPGRFSGRQFSNSRSEMNVSTLELGDSALYLCASSLAGGTYEQYFGPGTRLTVT.

This clonotype was counted between two and nine times. The chain uses TRBV29-1 and TRBJ2-5, with 8 bases aligning to TRBD1. V dropped 7 bases and J dropped 1; count of bases not matched to a gene: 8. This CDR3 comprises 14 residues. Germline V gives CDR1 SQVTM, CDR2 ANQGSEA. CDR3 amino acids: CSANRGYLQETQYF. The CDR3 DNA follows: TGCAGCGCCAACAGGGGGTACCTCCAAGAGACCCAGTACTTC.

The table lists this clonotype with a few counts. CDR3 sequence (DNA): TGTGCCAGTAGTACCCTAGAGAAGGAGACCCAGTACTTC. It translates to CASSTLEKETQYF. J is TRBJ2-5 and V is TRBV19; D ambiguous. The CDR3 consists of 13 residues. Germline V gene lookup returns CDR1 LNHDA and CDR2 SQIVND (reference sequence). With 4 bases removed from V and 5 bases from J, the gap between germline ends came to 11 bases.

This clonotype was found a few times. This chain links TRBV24-1 with TRBJ2-1; TRBD2 aligns across 11 bases. Germline values: CDR1 KGHDR, CDR2 SFDVKD. The J segment lost 10 bases and the V segment lost 1 base, leaving 11 bases of the junction unmatched. This CDR3 spans 17 amino acids. The CDR3 loop is CATSDFEVAGGPGEQFF. The CDR3 nucleotides are TGTGCCACCAGTGATTTCGAGGTAGCGGGGGGGCCTGGAGAGCAGTTCTTC.

The gene calls are TRBV5-1 and TRBJ2-2, with TRBD1 matching over 12 bases. V shed 4 bases, J shed 4 bases, and the junction held 8 bases outside the gene matches. The CDR3 runs to 17 residues. Germline V gene lookup returns CDR1 SGHRS and CDR2 YFSETQ. The CDR3 spells CASSGLPGQGATGELFF. The CDR3, as DNA: TGCGCCAGCAGCGGCCTACCGGGACAGGGGGCCACCGGGGAGCTGTTTTTT.